This entry lists 24 T cell receptor beta chains sequenced from one sample in a study of shared clonotypes between healthy human individuals. Positively selected for CCR7, the CD45RO-negative cells used as naive CD8 cells excluded terminally differentiated effector memory CD45RA+ cells. Profiling relied on immunoSEQ multiplex PCR, and the TCRdb table lists in-frame clones only, not all of them. The sample consists of over 2 million clones, about 94% of them appearing once. Sequencing input: naive CD8+ T cells sorted from blood. All receptors come from a man aged 18-30 years in good health.

This clone was recorded once. The chain links TRBV5-1 to TRBJ2-7; 8 nucleotides agree with TRBD1. The CDR3 runs 18 residues. Germline lookup yields CDR1 SGHRS and CDR2 YFSETQ. V was pared by 4 bases and J by 2 bases, with 17 bases of the junction left unmatched. CDR3 loop: CASSIGAGGSSNPYEQYF. The CDR3 DNA is TGCGCCAGCAGCATTGGGGCAGGGGGCTCCTCGAACCCCTACGAGCAGTACTTC.

This chain connects TRBV29-1 to TRBJ2-2; 8 bases are a match to TRBD1. The germline V gene encodes CDR1 SQVTM and CDR2 ANQGSEA. The junction had 3 bases not matched to a gene; V was cut back by 3 bases and J by 3 bases. This CDR3 is built from 14 residues. CDR3 sequence (DNA): TGCAGCGTTGAGCAGGGGGCTCACACCGGGGAGCTGTTTTTT. Protein sequence: CSVEQGAHTGELFF.

This chain joins TRBV4-1 and TRBJ2-2, with a tentative D call TRBD2 (5 bases). V lost 2 bases to trimming and J lost 6 bases, with 10 bases between them. CDR1 is MGHRA and CDR2 is YSYEKL in the germline V gene. This CDR3 comprises 14 residues. The CDR3 reads CASSQIGSPGELFF. CDR3 nucleotides: TGCGCCAGCAGCCAAATTGGGAGTCCCGGGGAGCTGTTTTTT.

This clone was seen only once. Other DNA sequences within the sample encode an identical CDR3. The chain couples TRBV29-1 to TRBJ2-7; no clear D. There are 12 residues in the CDR3. V was pared by 2 bases and J by 2 bases, with 7 bases between. CDR1 and CDR2 (germline): SQVTM, ANQGSEA. The CDR3 here is CSVELGTYEQYF. In DNA form, the CDR3 reads TGCAGCGTTGAACTAGGTACCTACGAGCAGTACTTC.

V gene TRBV11-2 combines with J gene TRBJ2-3, with TRBD1 as a possible D gene (5 bases). CDR3 length: 13 amino acids. The germline V gene has CDR1 SGHAT and CDR2 FQNNGV. The V end was cut by 7 bases, the J end by 4 bases, with 12 bases between. CDR3 residues: CASTSRRADTQYF. The CDR3 nucleotides read TGTGCCAGCACCTCCCGCAGGGCAGATACGCAGTATTTT.

CDR3 DNA: TGTGCCAGCAGTTACGTTGGGCCGAGGCGGGCCGAGCAGTACTTC. It is translated as CASSYVGPRRAEQYF. The chain carries TRBV6-6 and TRBJ2-7; perhaps TRBD2 as D (5 bases). Looked up from germline, CDR1 is MNHNY and CDR2 is SVGAGI (reference sequence). The ends were cut back, 2 bases at V and 6 bases at J, with 17 bases in the middle. The CDR3 is 15 residues long.

The chain links TRBV2 to TRBJ2-2; 14 nucleotides match TRBD2. CDR1 SNHLY and CDR2 FYNNEI come from the germline V gene. V lost 5 bases, J lost 5 bases, and 7 bases stayed unmatched. This CDR3 is built from 17 residues. The CDR3 region is CASSKGLAGDSTGELFF. The CDR3 DNA is TGTGCCAGCAGTAAGGGACTAGCGGGAGATTCTACCGGGGAGCTGTTTTTT.

This clone was seen only once. This chain links TRBV11-2 with TRBJ2-5, with 9 nucleotides matching TRBD2. CDR3 length equals 15 residues. The junction had 6 bases not matched to a gene; V was cut back by 3 bases and J by 4 bases. CDR1 SGHAT and CDR2 FQNNGV come from the germline V gene. The CDR3 is CASSLIAGVGETQYF. The DNA of the CDR3 is TGTGCCAGCAGCTTGATAGCGGGAGTCGGAGAGACCCAGTACTTC.

This rearrangement joins TRBV27 to TRBJ2-2, with TRBD1 identical over 8 bases. V gave up 8 bases and J gave up 5 bases; unmatched junction bases: 10. Germline CDR1 reads MNHEY; CDR2 reads SMNVEV (reference sequence). The CDR3 length is 15 residues. CDR3 sequence: CASLPGQGATGELFF. The CDR3 DNA sequence: TGTGCCAGCCTCCCAGGGCAGGGGGCAACCGGGGAGCTGTTTTTT.

This chain joins TRBV19 and TRBJ2-7; D is ambiguous. Germline V CDR1 and CDR2: LNHDA, SQIVND (reference sequence). The CDR3 consists of 13 residues. V was cut by 5 bases and J by 4 bases, with 12 bases left in between. The CDR3 reads CASSAGLLYEQYF. CDR3 bases: TGTGCCAGTAGTGCCGGTTTACTTTACGAGCAGTACTTC. The variable domain in full, with the rest retrieved from reference TRBV19 and TRBJ2-7, is DGGITQSPKYLFRKEGQNVTLSCEQNLNHDAMYWYRQDPGQGLRLIYYSQIVNDFQKGDIAEGYSVSREKKESFPLTVTSAQKNPTAFYLCASSAGLLYEQYFGPGTRLTVT.

The rearrangement joins TRBV9 to TRBJ2-1; 7 bases agree with TRBD1. With V trimmed by 3 bases and J by 9 bases, 12 bases remained unmatched. This CDR3 has 15 amino acids. CDR1 and CDR2 from the germline V gene are SGDLS and YYNGEE. The CDR3 DNA reads TGTGCCAGCAGCGCATACCGGGACAGTCTCGGTGAGCAGTTCTTC. Translating it yields CASSAYRDSLGEQFF.

The chain employs TRBV7-9 and TRBJ1-2, with D perhaps TRBD1 (5 bases). Germline loops: CDR1 SEHNR, CDR2 FQNEAQ (reference sequence). The CDR3 runs to 13 residues. The ends were cut back, 3 bases at V and 3 bases at J, with 8 bases in the middle. CDR3 sequence reads: CASSFWGDYGYTF. As DNA, the CDR3 is TGTGCCAGCAGCTTTTGGGGGGACTATGGCTACACCTTC.

This chain uses TRBV4-3 with TRBJ1-1, with D unclear. Per germline, CDR1 LGHNA and CDR2 YSLEER. Between the trimmed V and J ends, which lost 1 base and 4 bases, there was a span of 10 bases. This CDR3 has 14 residues. CDR3 nucleotides: TGCGCCAGCAGCCAAGCTTCGGTTACCACTGAAGCTTTCTTT. Its protein product is CASSQASVTTEAFF.

V gene TRBV7-9 combines with J gene TRBJ1-3, with a weak D call TRBD1 (6 bases). This CDR3 comprises 16 residues. V was cut by 5 bases and J by 11 bases, with 25 bases left in between. The germline V gene encodes CDR1 SEHNR and CDR2 FQNEAQ (reference sequence). In nucleotides, the CDR3 is TGTGCCAGCAGCACCCGGGGGGCGAGTCTTTGGGAATCCATATATTTT. It codes for CASSTRGASLWESIYF.

The chain is built from TRBV30 and TRBJ1-5; unclear D gene. The CDR3 runs to 12 residues. CDR1 and CDR2 from the germline V gene are GTSNPN and SVGIG (reference sequence). V was pared by 0 bases and J by 5 bases, with 5 bases between. CDR3 bases: TGTGCCTGGAGTGTACACGATCAGCCCCAGCATTTT. Its protein is CAWSVHDQPQHF.

This chain links TRBV5-1 with TRBJ2-1; a weak D match, TRBD2 (5 bases). This CDR3 spans 14 amino acids. The germline CDR1 and CDR2 sequences are SGHRS and YFSETQ. The germline V and J ends were trimmed by 0 bases and 10 bases, with 14 bases remaining between them. CDR3 coding DNA: TGCGCCAGCAGCTTGGATCCCGAGGGCTGGGAGCAGTTCTTC. Amino acids: CASSLDPEGWEQFF. The whole variable domain, filled in from reference TRBV5-1 and TRBJ2-1, reads KAGVTQTPRYLIKTRGQQVTLSCSPISGHRSVSWYQQTPGQGLQFLFEYFSETQRNKGNFPGRFSGRQFSNSRSEMNVSTLELGDSALYLCASSLDPEGWEQFFGPGTRLTVL.

This sequence joins TRBV4-1 and TRBJ1-5; D not certain. V was pared by 2 bases and J by 3 bases, with 11 bases between. Germline V gene sequence: CDR1 MGHRA, CDR2 YSYEKL. The CDR3 loop spans 15 amino acids. The CDR3 loop reads CASSQTKGNNQPQHF. As DNA, the CDR3 is TGCGCCAGCAGCCAAACGAAAGGGAACAATCAGCCCCAGCATTTT.

The V call is TRBV29-1, the J call TRBJ2-7; the match to TRBD2 covers 10 bases. The CDR3 has 13 residues. J gave up 4 bases and V 8 bases, and 8 bases lay outside the gene matches. Looked up from germline, CDR1 is SQVTM and CDR2 is ANQGSEA. CDR3 DNA: TGCAGCACTCCGGGACTAGCGTTTTACGAGCAGTACTTC. Its protein is CSTPGLAFYEQYF.

In regard to this clone: Additional DNA sequences in this sample encode the identical CDR3. The genes are TRBV5-1 and TRBJ2-7, with a weak D call TRBD2 (5 bases). V lost 4 bases, J lost 3 bases, and 11 bases lay in between. Germline V gene sequence: CDR1 SGHRS, CDR2 YFSETQ. The CDR3 extends over 13 amino acids. The CDR3 loop is CASSLGLGYEQYF. The DNA for the CDR3 is TGCGCCAGCAGCCTCGGACTGGGCTACGAGCAGTACTTC.

V and J are TRBV9 and TRBJ1-2; D is undetermined. The V end lost 3 bases, the J end lost 4 bases, and 13 bases lay between the germline ends. The CDR3 is made up of 14 amino acids. The germline V gene has CDR1 SGDLS and CDR2 YYNGEE. The CDR3: CASSADGGRYGYTF. In DNA, the CDR3 is TGTGCCAGCAGCGCGGACGGAGGGCGCTATGGCTACACCTTC.

The chain links TRBV15 to TRBJ1-1; D remains unclear. Germline CDR1 is LNHNV and CDR2 is YYDKDF (reference sequence). The CDR3 sequence is 15 residues long. The V and J ends lost 4 bases and 3 bases respectively, with 15 bases between them. The CDR3 loop is CATSTIPRLDTEAFF. For the CDR3, the DNA is TGTGCCACCAGCACCATACCCAGGCTAGACACTGAAGCTTTCTTT.

The chain couples TRBV6-5 to TRBJ2-7; possible D gene TRBD2, 6 bases. The germline CDR1 and CDR2 sequences are MNHEY and SVGAGI. CDR3 length: 15 amino acids. The V and J ends lost 3 bases and 6 bases respectively, with 18 bases between them. CDR3: CASSYDGRGLGEQYF. The CDR3 DNA sequence: TGTGCCAGCAGTTATGACGGGAGAGGACTCGGCGAGCAGTACTTC.

The rearrangement uses TRBV27 and TRBJ2-7; 7 bases agree with TRBD1. CDR3 length: 13 residues. Germline V gene lookup returns CDR1 MNHEY and CDR2 SMNVEV (reference sequence). The trim removed 6 bases at V and 3 bases at J, leaving 5 bases unmatched. CDR3 nucleotides: TGTGCCAGCAGACCAGGACAGGACTACGAGCAGTACTTC. Its translation is CASRPGQDYEQYF.

The chain links TRBV6-1 to TRBJ2-7, with D uncertain. The ends were cut back, 3 bases at V and 4 bases at J, with 16 bases in the middle. Germline assignment: CDR1 MNHNS and CDR2 SASEGT. CDR3 size: 15 residues. The CDR3 region is CASSEGVGPGYEQYF. CDR3 coding DNA: TGTGCCAGCAGTGAGGGTGTGGGCCCCGGATACGAGCAGTACTTC.